The entry below gives a single TCR beta chain sequence along with its context. This entry is derived from a study of T cell changes during pregnancy in multiple sclerosis. This table comes from immunoSEQ multiplex PCR, and its TCRdb copy is limited to in-frame clones, with some not included. This table holds roughly 49,000 clones, 80% to 95% found once. This sequence originates from a female donor with multiple sclerosis, enrolled in a pregnancy study. The source was peripheral blood, collected after pregnancy.

CDR3 loop: CASSLLQGASNGYTF. In DNA form, the CDR3 reads TGTGCCAGCAGCTTGCTCCAGGGGGCCTCGAATGGCTACACCTTC. The V gene is TRBV7-2, the J gene TRBJ1-2; 8 bases are a match to TRBD1. The J segment lost 6 bases and the V segment lost 3 bases, leaving 9 bases of the junction unmatched. CDR1 SGHTA and CDR2 FQGNSA come from the germline V gene. This CDR3 spans 15 amino acids. Full variable domain (rest looked up from reference TRBV7-2 and TRBJ1-2): GAGVSQSPSNKVTEKGKDVELRCDPISGHTALYWYRQSLGQGLEFLIYFQGNSAPDKSGLPSDRFSAERTGGSVSTLTIQRTQQEDSAVYLCASSLLQGASNGYTFGSGTRLTVV.